Below are 4 T cell receptor beta chains sequenced from a single sample in a study of shared clonotypes between healthy human individuals. The assay was immunoSEQ multiplex PCR, and TCRdb's table has in-frame clones only and misses some. The repertoire consists of 2 million to 3 million clones, with over 85% occurring once and the leading ten covering approximately 0.35%. The source material was naive CD4+ T cells from PBMCs. This sample's subset: CD45RA+ positively selected. The receptors shown here come from a man aged 18-30 years in good health. Some clones in this sample may be carry-over from other donors' samples.

This rearrangement joins TRBV9 to TRBJ1-1; no clear D gene. Trimming shortened V by 0 bases and J by 11 bases, and 14 bases separated the two germline ends. Germline V gene data show CDR1 as SGDLS and CDR2 as YYNGEE. CDR3 length: 13 residues. CDR3 DNA: TGTGCCAGCAGCGTAGAAGACCTAGCGATGGCTTTCTTT. Protein product: CASSVEDLAMAFF.

This rearrangement joins TRBV27 to TRBJ1-1; a weak D match, TRBD1 (6 bases). V lost 6 bases to trimming and J lost 0 bases, with 20 bases between them. Looked up from germline, CDR1 is MNHEY and CDR2 is SMNVEV (reference sequence). There are 17 residues in the CDR3. CDR3: CASSPSTGAFMNTEAFF. DNA of the CDR3: TGTGCCAGCAGCCCTAGCACGGGGGCCTTCATGAACACTGAAGCTTTCTTT.

The chain recombines TRBV29-1 with TRBJ1-2; unclear D gene. CDR1 SQVTM and CDR2 ANQGSEA come from the germline V gene. Trimming took off 3 bases at V and 8 bases at J, with 10 bases between the two ends. This CDR3 region has 11 residues. The chain's CDR3 is CSVEDPGGYTF. In DNA form, the CDR3 reads TGCAGCGTTGAGGACCCGGGCGGCTACACCTTC.

The sample holds one count of this clone. The chain is built from TRBV20-1 and TRBJ1-4; no reliable D call. Looked up from germline, CDR1 is DFQATT and CDR2 is SNEGSKA (reference sequence). The CDR3 length is 10 residues. The ends were cut back, 5 bases at V and 10 bases at J, with 8 bases in the middle. In DNA form, the CDR3 reads TGCAGTGCTGTATCCGGAAAACTGTTTTTT. It specifies CSAVSGKLFF.